This paragraph covers one TCR beta chain sequence. Its antigen is not known. The sample is drawn from a study of human T cells and chemical hapten exposure. Across the study: Patients, predominantly female, presented with alopecia areata, totalis or universalis.

General observations from the study: Patch test score rose with PT1 expanded TCR count, significant at thresholds 8, 16 and 32, not 4. Among expanded TCRs, significantly more large CDR3 similarity clusters formed than among controls.

This CDR3 region has 14 residues. Trimming cost V 0 bases and J 1 base, with 9 bases left between them. Germline lookup yields CDR1 DFQATT and CDR2 SNEGSKA (reference sequence). Time point reported: patch test 1, 2 weeks after DPC sensitization. Indicated treatment: therapeutic diphenylcyclopropenone sensitization with weekly scalp DPC. TCRdb reanalysed the RACE reads using MiXCR and keeps one entry per CDR3 protein. The sample lists about 380,000 distinct CDR3 sequences; roughly 5% were seen once. The chain couples TRBV20-1 to TRBJ1-1; D remains ambiguous. The receptor comes from a woman in her forties or fifties with alopecia areata. Some clones in this sample may be carry-over from other donors' samples. The sequenced sample was whole blood, obtained in connection with sensitization to the hapten diphenylcyclopropenone (DPC). CDR3 in amino acids: CSAREAGKNTEAFF. CDR3 sequence (DNA): TGCAGTGCTAGAGAGGCGGGTAAGAACACTGAAGCTTTCTTT.